The 17 T cell receptor beta chains reported below all come from one sample, sequenced in a study of shared clonotypes between healthy human individuals. Produced via immunoSEQ multiplex PCR; TCRdb's table is partial and in-frame only. The table lists fewer than 200,000 clones, over 80% of them singletons. Sequenced material: naive CD4+ T cells sorted from blood. Described subset: CD45RA+ positively selected. The receptors were gathered from a woman in her twenties or thirties in good health.

This clone was recorded only once. V usage is TRBV28 and J usage is TRBJ2-7; TRBD2 might be the D (5 bases). This CDR3 is 13 amino acids long. The V and J ends lost 8 bases and 0 bases respectively, with 11 bases between them. The germline CDR1 and CDR2 sequences are MDHEN and SYDVKM. The CDR3 nucleotides read TGTGCCAGCCGCGGGCCCATCTCCTACGAGCAGTACTTC. It yields the protein CASRGPISYEQYF.

This clone was seen only once. This rearrangement joins TRBV7-2 to TRBJ2-7, with D possibly being TRBD1 (6 bases). The V gene's germline CDR1 is SGHTA and CDR2 FQGNSA. The V and J ends lost 6 bases and 7 bases respectively, with 13 bases between them. The CDR3 runs to 12 residues. Written as DNA, the CDR3 is TGTGCCAGCAGATTCGGACAGACTGAGCAGTACTTC. It codes for CASRFGQTEQYF.

The chain couples TRBV30 to TRBJ2-5; no reliable D call. The CDR3 is 12 amino acids. Germline V CDR1 and CDR2: GTSNPN, SVGIG (reference sequence). Trimming cost V 4 bases and J 4 bases, with 10 bases left between them. The CDR3 bases are TGTGCCTGGACAGGTTCTTCAGAGACCCAGTACTTC. This gives the protein CAWTGSSETQYF.

The chain employs TRBV9 and TRBJ2-7, with TRBD2 identical over 11 bases. Germline values: CDR1 SGDLS, CDR2 YYNGEE. Trimming cost V 2 bases and J 3 bases; bases outside gene matches: 4. The CDR3 consists of 15 residues. For the CDR3, the DNA is TGTGCCAGCAGCGTTGGGACTAGCGGTTACTACGAGCAGTACTTC. It encodes CASSVGTSGYYEQYF.

CDR3 sequence: CSVVGRFTYEQYF. In DNA, the CDR3 is TGCAGCGTTGTAGGGCGGTTTACCTACGAGCAGTACTTC. V and J are TRBV29-1 and TRBJ2-5; D gene unclear. Gene TRBJ2-7 matches the end of the DNA better, so the J call may be wrong. The CDR3 consists of 13 residues. Germline loops: CDR1 SQVTM, CDR2 ANQGSEA.

The chain links TRBV27 to TRBJ2-7; 13 positions agree with TRBD2. After removal of 6 bases from V and 3 bases from J, the junction contained 5 bases not matched to a gene. CDR1 is MNHEY and CDR2 is SMNVEV in the germline V gene (reference sequence). This CDR3 comprises 15 residues. The CDR3 bases are TGTGCCAGCAGCCAGACTAGCGGGAGGAACTACGAGCAGTACTTC. This gives the protein CASSQTSGRNYEQYF.

The chain combines TRBV27 with TRBJ2-7; 9 nucleotides agree with TRBD1. Germline V gives CDR1 MNHEY, CDR2 SMNVEV (reference sequence). This CDR3 has 15 residues. V was pared by 5 bases and J by 7 bases, with 12 bases of the junction left unmatched. The CDR3 protein is CASSPGDRVWLEQYF. CDR3 nucleotides: TGTGCCAGCAGTCCCGGGGACAGGGTTTGGCTTGAGCAGTACTTC.

The chain recombines TRBV6-5 with TRBJ1-1; 8 nucleotides line up with TRBD1. Germline V CDR1 and CDR2: MNHEY, SVGAGI. The junction had 9 bases not matched to a gene; V was cut back by 4 bases and J by 8 bases. This CDR3 region has 14 residues. The CDR3 protein is CASSFTGTGPEAFF. CDR3 sequence (DNA): TGTGCCAGCAGTTTCACCGGGACAGGACCCGAAGCTTTCTTT.

The chain has TRBV30 and TRBJ2-7; D is uncertain. This CDR3 has 12 amino acids. Germline values: CDR1 GTSNPN, CDR2 SVGIG (reference sequence). Trimming took off 2 bases at V and 4 bases at J, with 9 bases between the two ends. Written as DNA, the CDR3 is TGTGCCTGGAGTAGAGCTGGGTACGAGCAGTACTTC. Its protein product is CAWSRAGYEQYF.

This chain uses TRBV7-9 with TRBJ2-2, with 7 bases lining up with TRBD1. V shed 7 bases and J 3 bases; nucleotides not matched to a gene: 8. The CDR3 is 15 residues long. CDR1 is SEHNR and CDR2 is FQNEAQ in the germline V gene (reference sequence). The CDR3 coding sequence is TGTGCCAGCACCTCGACAGGGCGGGACACCGGGGAGCTGTTTTTT. Its translation is CASTSTGRDTGELFF.

A word on this clone: The same CDR3 also results from other DNA sequences found in this sample. This sequence joins TRBV9 and TRBJ1-5; D unresolved. Trimming took 1 base from V and 0 from J, leaving 8 bases between them. The V gene's germline CDR1 is SGDLS and CDR2 YYNGEE. The length of the CDR3 is 15 residues. CDR3 residues: CASSVSQNSNQPQHF. The DNA for the CDR3 is TGTGCCAGCAGCGTATCCCAGAATAGCAATCAGCCCCAGCATTTT.

This clone was counted only a few times. The rearrangement links TRBV5-1 to TRBJ1-5, with TRBD1 matching 8 bases. The V gene end was trimmed by 0 bases and the J gene end by 3 bases; junction bases not matched to a gene: 2. This CDR3 spans 15 amino acids. Germline CDR1 SGHRS, CDR2 YFSETQ. CDR3 region: CASSLGTGLNQPQHF. In DNA form, the CDR3 reads TGCGCCAGCAGCTTGGGGACAGGGCTCAATCAGCCCCAGCATTTT.

This clone showed up just once. The chain combines TRBV2 with TRBJ2-7, with D possibly being TRBD2 (6 bases). The CDR3 has 14 amino acids. Germline V gene lookup returns CDR1 SNHLY and CDR2 FYNNEI. V was clipped by 7 bases and J by 4 bases, with 17 bases between them. CDR3: CASKGGEERYEQYF. CDR3 bases: TGTGCCAGCAAGGGTGGGGAGGAAAGATACGAGCAGTACTTC.

J is TRBJ2-5 and V is TRBV28; TRBD2 matches 7 bases. The end of the DNA fits TRBJ2-7 better, so the J call may be wrong. CDR3 length: 15 residues. CDR1 is MDHEN and CDR2 is SYDVKM in the germline V gene. The CDR3 protein is CASSLTSRHYYEQYF. The CDR3, as DNA: TGTGCCAGCAGTCTGACTAGCAGGCACTACTACGAGCAGTACTTC.

V is TRBV5-1 and J is TRBJ1-4; 8 nucleotides align to TRBD1. This CDR3 is built from 14 residues. Trimming cost V 4 bases and J 7 bases; bases outside gene matches: 6. Germline V CDR1 and CDR2: SGHRS, YFSETQ. CDR3 in DNA: TGCGCCAGCAGCATGGACAGGGAGGGTGAAAAACTGTTTTTT. Protein product: CASSMDREGEKLFF.

The V gene is TRBV7-6, the J gene TRBJ1-4; D unresolved. Trimming stripped 5 bases from V and 8 bases from J, with 15 bases between. The V gene's germline CDR1 is SGHVS and CDR2 FNYEAQ. The CDR3 extends over 14 amino acids. The CDR3 spells CASSAREVGEKLFF. The DNA for the CDR3 is TGTGCCAGCAGCGCCCGAGAAGTTGGCGAAAAACTGTTTTTT. The full variable domain, its missing parts supplied by reference TRBV7-6 and TRBJ1-4, is GAGVSQSPRYKVTKRGQDVALRCDPISGHVSLYWYRQALGQGPEFLTYFNYEAQQDKSGLPNDRFSAERPEGSISTLTIQRTEQRDSAMYRCASSAREVGEKLFFGSGTQLSVL.

This chain joins TRBV7-9 and TRBJ2-5, with 8 bases fitting TRBD1. Germline V gene data show CDR1 as SEHNR and CDR2 as FQNEAQ (reference sequence). V lost 1 base, J lost 5 bases, and 6 bases stayed unmatched. This CDR3 contains 15 residues. CDR3: CASSLDTGGYETQYF. For the CDR3, the DNA is TGTGCCAGCAGCTTAGATACAGGGGGATACGAGACCCAGTACTTC.